The 18 T cell receptor beta chains in this list originate from one sample, sequenced in a study of cytomegalovirus exposure and HLA in healthy donors. The PCR used 60 Vbeta and 13 Jbeta primers. Using immunoSEQ multiplex PCR, the repertoire was profiled, and TCRdb retains in-frame clones only, with some absent. The sample contains about 170,000 clones, approximately 81% of which appear only once. Sequencing was done on a sample of PBMCs. The receptor set was obtained from a male donor in good health and CMV-seronegative.

V is TRBV28 and J is TRBJ2-5; 14 nucleotides align to TRBD2. Trimming took 3 bases from V and 0 from J; bases not matched to a gene: 6. This CDR3 has 18 amino acids. The germline V gene encodes CDR1 MDHEN and CDR2 SYDVKM. The CDR3 loop reads CASSLPGLAGDYQETQYF. CDR3 DNA sequence: TGTGCCAGCAGTTTGCCGGGACTAGCGGGAGATTACCAAGAGACCCAGTACTTC.

The V gene is TRBV5-1, the J gene TRBJ1-5, with unresolved D. From germline, CDR1 is SGHRS and CDR2 YFSETQ. The germline V and J ends were trimmed by 0 bases and 4 bases, with 17 bases remaining between them. The CDR3 sequence is 17 residues long. CDR3 residues: CASSLGPPGSLNQPQHF. The CDR3 DNA is TGCGCCAGCAGCTTGGGCCCCCCGGGGAGTCTTAATCAGCCCCAGCATTTT.

With regard to this clone: Sequence at one end of the junction differs from germline and may be a read error. V usage is TRBV28 and J usage is TRBJ1-2; 7 bases are shared with TRBD1. This CDR3 spans 15 amino acids. Germline V CDR1 and CDR2: MDHEN, SYDVKM. CDR3: CASSFITGAGYGYPF. The CDR3 bases are TGTGCCAGCAGTTTTATAACAGGGGCCGGGTATGGCTACCCCTTC.

V and J are TRBV6-4 and TRBJ2-3; TRBD2 agrees at 8 bases. CDR1 MRHNA and CDR2 SNTAGT come from the germline V gene. With V trimmed by 8 bases and J by 2 bases, 6 bases remained unmatched. The CDR3 covers 14 residues. The CDR3 DNA reads as TGTGCCAGCGGCGGGGGGACTTTCACAGATACGCAGTATTTT. It translates to CASGGGTFTDTQYF.

The chain recombines TRBV28 with TRBJ2-7; 7 bases line up with TRBD1. The CDR3 totals 15 residues. CDR1 is MDHEN and CDR2 is SYDVKM in the germline V gene. V was clipped by 2 bases and J by 2 bases; unmatched bases: 6. In DNA, the CDR3 is TGTGCCAGCAGTTTAAACAGGGGTGCAACCTACGAGCAGTACTTC. Amino acid sequence: CASSLNRGATYEQYF.

The chain has TRBV10-1 and TRBJ1-2, with TRBD1 as a possible D gene (5 bases). The V end was cut by 3 bases, the J end by 2 bases, with 16 bases between. This CDR3 has 16 residues. CDR1 WNHNN and CDR2 SYGVQD come from the germline V gene (reference sequence). CDR3 nucleotides: TGCGCCAGCAGTGATAGGGCGCAGGGAGGAAACTATGGCTACACCTTC. Translating gives CASSDRAQGGNYGYTF.

This sequence joins TRBV14 and TRBJ2-7, with D maybe TRBD1 (6 bases). In germline, CDR1 is SGHDN, CDR2 FVKESK. The V end lost 8 bases, the J end lost 7 bases, and 18 bases lay between the germline ends. The CDR3 sequence is 13 residues long. CDR3 loop: CASLTGFGTEQYF. CDR3 sequence (DNA): TGTGCCAGCCTCACAGGGTTTGGTACAGAGCAGTACTTC.

The chain has TRBV7-2 and TRBJ1-6; 8 nucleotides align to TRBD1. CDR1 is SGHTA, CDR2 FQGNSA, per germline. The CDR3 spans 14 residues. With V trimmed by 5 bases and J by 6 bases, 3 bases remained unmatched. The CDR3 DNA sequence: TGTGCCAGCAGCCTGGACAGGGTTAATTCACCCCTCCACTTT. It is translated as CASSLDRVNSPLHF. Full variable domain (remainder filled in from reference TRBV7-2 and TRBJ1-6): GAGVSQSPSNKVTEKGKDVELRCDPISGHTALYWYRQSLGQGLEFLIYFQGNSAPDKSGLPSDRFSAERTGGSVSTLTIQRTQQEDSAVYLCASSLDRVNSPLHFGNGTRLTVT.

The chain combines TRBV5-5 with TRBJ2-3, with D perhaps TRBD1 (6 bases). With 0 bases removed from V and 4 bases from J, the gap between germline ends came to 9 bases. CDR1 and CDR2 from the germline V gene are SGHKS and YYEKEE (reference sequence). The CDR3 contains 14 residues. The CDR3 sequence: CASSLVGGADTQYF. CDR3 in DNA: TGTGCCAGCAGCTTGGTTGGGGGCGCAGATACGCAGTATTTT.

This clone was recorded a few times. The chain combines TRBV7-9 with TRBJ1-2; 7 bases are a match to TRBD1. V was pared by 1 base and J by 0 bases, with 8 bases of the junction left unmatched. The length of the CDR3 is 17 residues. Germline V gene lookup returns CDR1 SEHNR and CDR2 FQNEAQ (reference sequence). This CDR3 is CASSLGNTGTANYGYTF. The CDR3 bases are TGTGCCAGCAGCTTAGGAAACACCGGGACAGCTAACTATGGCTACACCTTC.

This clone appeared a single time. The chain joins TRBV20-1 to TRBJ2-3, with D possibly being TRBD2 (5 bases). The germline V and J ends were trimmed by 2 bases and 5 bases, with 5 bases remaining between them. In germline, CDR1 is DFQATT, CDR2 SNEGSKA (reference sequence). CDR3 size: 11 residues. The CDR3 region has the DNA TGCAGTGCTAGACGGGGAGATACGCAGTATTTT. It is translated as CSARRGDTQYF.

This clone was seen only once. The chain employs TRBV29-1 and TRBJ2-3; 8 bases match TRBD1. The CDR3 consists of 15 residues. Germline trimming cut 8 bases from V and 1 base from J; bases unmatched to any gene: 11. CDR1 SQVTM and CDR2 ANQGSEA come from the germline V gene. The CDR3 DNA reads TGCAGCATGCCCGGACAGGGTCAAGGCACAGATACGCAGTATTTT. Protein: CSMPGQGQGTDTQYF.

The CDR3 protein is CASSLGTAGAQETQYF. For the CDR3, the DNA is TGCGCCAGCAGCTTGGGGACAGCGGGGGCCCAAGAGACCCAGTACTTC. V gene TRBV5-1 combines with J gene TRBJ2-5, with 8 positions matching TRBD2. Germline V gene lookup returns CDR1 SGHRS and CDR2 YFSETQ. J gave up 1 base and V 0 bases, and 5 bases lay outside the gene matches. The CDR3 runs to 16 residues.

The CDR3 loop reads CASSFQDTNTGELFF. The CDR3, as DNA: TGTGCCAGCAGCTTCCAGGACACCAACACCGGGGAGCTGTTTTTT. The chain carries TRBV7-9 and TRBJ2-2, with D perhaps matching TRBD1 (5 bases). The germline V and J ends were trimmed by 3 bases and 2 bases, with 10 bases remaining between them. CDR1 is SEHNR, CDR2 FQNEAQ, per germline (reference sequence). This CDR3 region has 15 residues. Supplemented by reference TRBV7-9 and TRBJ2-2, the full variable domain reads DTGVSQNPRHKITKRGQNVTFRCDPISEHNRLYWYRQTLGQGPEFLTYFQNEAQLEKSRLLSDRFSAERPKGSFSTLEIQRTEQGDSAMYLCASSFQDTNTGELFFGEGSRLTVL.

J is TRBJ2-7 and V is TRBV5-1; TRBD2 is a possible D gene (5 bases). The CDR3 has 15 residues. Trimming cost V 4 bases and J 0 bases, with 14 bases left between them. The germline CDR1 and CDR2 sequences are SGHRS and YFSETQ. The CDR3 loop reads CASSAGAVDSYEQYF. The CDR3 DNA follows: TGCGCCAGCAGCGCAGGAGCGGTCGACTCCTACGAGCAGTACTTC. Filled out from reference TRBV5-1 and TRBJ2-7, the complete variable domain reads KAGVTQTPRYLIKTRGQQVTLSCSPISGHRSVSWYQQTPGQGLQFLFEYFSETQRNKGNFPGRFSGRQFSNSRSEMNVSTLELGDSALYLCASSAGAVDSYEQYFGPGTRLTVT.

Written as DNA, the CDR3 is TGTGCCAGCAGTGAGACAGGCCTCCTTCGAGCCTACGAGCAGTACTTC. Translating gives CASSETGLLRAYEQYF. This sequence joins TRBV28 and TRBJ2-7, with D tentatively TRBD1 (6 bases). Germline CDR1 MDHEN, CDR2 SYDVKM. The CDR3 has 16 residues. V gave up 5 bases and J gave up 2 bases, with 19 bases separating them. Supplemented by reference TRBV28 and TRBJ2-7, the full variable domain reads DVKVTQSSRYLVKRTGEKVFLECVQDMDHENMFWYRQDPGLGLRLIYFSYDVKMKEKGDIPEGYSVSREKKERFSLILESASTNQTSMYLCASSETGLLRAYEQYFGPGTRLTVT.

This rearrangement joins TRBV28 to TRBJ2-3; maybe TRBD1 (6 bases). The CDR3 sequence is 14 residues long. V lost 5 bases to trimming and J lost 6 bases, with 15 bases between them. The germline CDR1 and CDR2 sequences are MDHEN and SYDVKM. The CDR3 spells CASSQPQGHDTQYF. The CDR3 region has the DNA TGTGCCAGCAGTCAACCACAGGGACATGATACGCAGTATTTT.

The chain carries TRBV7-2 and TRBJ2-1; 9 bases are a match to TRBD2. Trimming cost V 3 bases and J 6 bases; bases outside gene matches: 18. The CDR3 extends over 19 amino acids. CDR1 and CDR2 (germline): SGHTA, FQGNSA. The CDR3 DNA reads as TGTGCCAGCAGCTTCGCGGGACAAGCGGGGGGCTACCTGAGCAATGAGCAGTTCTTC. It specifies CASSFAGQAGGYLSNEQFF.